This T cell receptor beta chain was obtained from a study of naive and memory T cell subsets. Findings and limits, study-wide: Each distinct alpha or beta sequence counts as one clonotype. Naive and memory repertoire findings lacked a ground truth for validation.

The sample holds many counts of this clonotype. Antigen specificity is unknown. The CDR3 loop spans 14 amino acids. Germline trimming cut 4 bases from V and 7 bases from J; bases unmatched to any gene: 6. Four subsets defined by CD45RA and CD27 were sorted after CD3, CD4, CD8 and live/dead staining. Both TRBC1 and TRBC2 were covered by a beta constant-region primer of two equimolar oligonucleotides. Each CDR3 protein is one row after TCRdb ran MiXCR on the UMI-ligation and nested PCR reads. This sample carries under 35,000 distinct CDR3 sequences, around 10% of them seen once, and the ten largest clones take roughly 15%.

This chain connects TRBV12-3 or TRBV12-4 to TRBJ1-2; 10 bases are a match to TRBD1. Source material: effector memory CD4+ T cells from blood. Noted subset: effector memory, CD45RA- CD27-. The receptor comes from a human donor in good health. The CDR3 here is CASSSFRQGAGYTF. The CDR3 nucleotides read TGTGCCAGCAGTTCATTTCGACAGGGGGCTGGCTACACCTTC.